This section outlines one T cell receptor (beta chain) sequence together with its context. Its antigen specificity is not known. Base qualities are not at hand, and no much larger clone is one base apart. Collaborating institutions collected whole blood in K2EDTA tubes following their own protocols. For TCRbeta analysis, collaborators shipped samples in one of three forms: frozen whole blood, isolated PBMCs, or DNA extracted from either of those sample types. The data stem from a study of blood T cell repertoires in COVID-19 (dated by TCRdb to 2019 to 2021). A note on the overall study: The collaborator samples originated in the United States, Italy and Spain and spanned the acute and convalescent phases of COVID-19. The prospective study material was composed of cDNA or gDNA derived from T cells, B-cell-depleted T cells, or PBMCs. The dataset comprised deeply sampled blood TCRbeta repertoires from subjects exposed to, actively infected with, or recovered from COVID-19. The repertoires were released in a freely available public database meant as a resource for research on the immune response to SARS-CoV-2. Samples came from the ongoing ImmuneRACE study (first 160 participants) plus 1,254 subjects from 6 global collaborators. Nearly every sample came with metadata listing a de-identified subject ID, COVID-19 status, age in years and sex. HLA class I and class II types, where available, came from metadata supplied by the sample provider rather than from assay-based typing.

TCRbeta CDR3 regions were amplified from genomic DNA using the immunoSEQ Assay, a bias-controlled multiplex PCR. For the original study's pipeline: The number of nucleated cells in each sample was estimated from the amplification of reference gene primers within the assay. To quantify the absolute abundance of each unique TCRbeta CDR3 rearrangement, sequence reads were collapsed and filtered. For each sample, productive Simpson clonality was calculated as the square root of Simpson's diversity index across productive rearrangements. TCRdb stores this immuneACCESS table with in-frame sequences only. Part of the clones is absent; in the studies checked, under half of the shortfall reflects unresolved V genes, and no reason is known for the rest. D and trimming were read from the DNA, whereas the V and J calls and clone size are those reported in that table. This sample lists 37,000 or so clones; roughly 78% were detected once. The top ten constitute 33% of the sample.

What the study reported, not specific to this receptor: The amount of clinical and demographic metadata varied by source and participant and was provided uncurated.

The CDR3 has 14 amino acids, counting the end cysteine and phenylalanine. Kept here is only the CDR3 DNA, which spans 42 bases and is read in frame from base 1. The germline ends are 11 bases apart after V is trimmed by 5 bases and J by 0 bases. In the germline V gene (reference sequence), CDR1 corresponds to LNHDA and CDR2 to SQIVND. The material sequenced was peripheral blood. The sequence is built from TRBV19 and TRBJ2-7, and perhaps TRBD1 as D gene, on 6 matching bases. The receptor comes from a man in his fifties or sixties with acute or convalescent COVID-19. The DNA is TGTGCCAGTAGTGGTACAGGGAGCTCCTACGAGCAGTACTTC. This codes for CASSGTGSSYEQYF.